One sample yielded the 10 T cell receptor beta chains listed below, sequenced in a study of blood T cell repertoires in COVID-19. The repertoire was sequenced with immunoSEQ multiplex PCR; TCRdb's copy has only in-frame clones and lacks some. The sample has under 300,000 clones, about 80% seen once. The sample was peripheral blood. These receptors came from a man between 25 and 39 years old who had recovered from COVID-19.

The gene calls are TRBV7-9 and TRBJ1-1; tentative D call: TRBD1 (6 bases). Germline assignment: CDR1 SEHNR and CDR2 FQNEAQ (reference sequence). V was pared by 4 bases and J by 6 bases, with 24 bases between. This CDR3 has 17 residues. This CDR3 is CASSSKSNPYREPEAFF. The CDR3 DNA is TGTGCCAGCAGCTCCAAATCCAATCCCTACAGGGAACCTGAAGCTTTCTTT.

V gene TRBV27 combines with J gene TRBJ2-4, with D tentatively TRBD2 (6 bases). Trimming stripped 5 bases from V and 4 bases from J, with 21 bases between. Germline CDR1 reads MNHEY; CDR2 reads SMNVEV (reference sequence). The CDR3 is 17 amino acids. CDR3 amino acids: CASSPLAGPGDKNIQYF. DNA of the CDR3: TGTGCCAGCAGTCCCCTAGCCGGACCGGGGGATAAAAACATTCAGTACTTC.

This rearrangement joins TRBV6-6 to TRBJ1-6, with 7 bases lining up with TRBD1. Germline CDR1 reads MNHNY; CDR2 reads SVGAGI (reference sequence). V lost 6 bases, J lost 7 bases, and 6 bases stayed unmatched. The length of the CDR3 is 14 residues. CDR3 sequence (DNA): TGTGCCAGCAGGCCGCGACAGGGAAATTCACCCCTCCACTTT. It codes for CASRPRQGNSPLHF.

This clone occurred many times. The rearrangement uses TRBV6-4 and TRBJ2-2, with 9 positions matching TRBD2. Germline V CDR1 and CDR2: MRHNA, SNTAGT. The V and J ends lost 5 bases and 3 bases, in that order; junction bases with no gene match: 1. This CDR3 is 14 amino acids long. The CDR3 DNA follows: TGTGCCAGCAGTCCTAGCGGGGACACCGGGGAGCTGTTTTTT. This translates into CASSPSGDTGELFF.

The genes are TRBV4-1 and TRBJ2-3; perhaps TRBD2 as D (6 bases). Germline V gene data show CDR1 as MGHRA and CDR2 as YSYEKL. V was shortened by 2 bases and J by 0 bases, with 9 bases between the two germline ends. CDR3 length: 15 amino acids. CDR3 loop: CASSQTLASTDTQYF. The CDR3 coding sequence is TGCGCCAGCAGCCAAACACTAGCTAGCACAGATACGCAGTATTTT.

The chain carries TRBV19 and TRBJ2-1; D might be TRBD2 (7 bases). The V and J ends lost 5 bases and 4 bases respectively, with 15 bases between them. This CDR3 has 15 residues. Per the germline V gene, CDR1 is LNHDA and CDR2 is SQIVND (reference sequence). The CDR3 sequence: CASSRGASRYNEQFF. In DNA, the CDR3 is TGTGCCAGTAGTCGGGGGGCCTCTCGTTACAATGAGCAGTTCTTC.

CDR3: CASSFLSSYNSPLHF. The CDR3 DNA sequence: TGTGCCAGCAGCTTCTTGAGCTCCTATAATTCACCCCTCCACTTT. V and J are TRBV5-5 and TRBJ1-6; no reliable D call. The CDR3 consists of 15 residues. Germline-derived CDR1 and CDR2 are SGHKS and YYEKEE (reference sequence). Trimming took 2 bases from V and 0 from J, leaving 6 bases between them.

The chain couples TRBV6-1 to TRBJ1-1; TRBD1 is a possible D gene (6 bases). CDR1 MNHNS and CDR2 SASEGT come from the germline V gene. V lost 2 bases to trimming and J lost 5 bases, with 15 bases between them. The CDR3 is made up of 15 amino acids. The CDR3 nucleotides are TGTGCCAGCAGTGAACGCGGTACAGGGCGTACTGAAGCTTTCTTT. This translates into CASSERGTGRTEAFF.

The CDR3, as DNA: TGTGCCAGCAGCCCGGGGACAAATTACGAGCAGTACTTC. Amino acids: CASSPGTNYEQYF. The gene calls are TRBV3-1 (or the pseudogene TRBV3-2) and TRBJ2-7, with D possibly TRBD1 on 6 matching bases. Trimming shortened V by 4 bases and J by 4 bases, and 11 bases separated the two germline ends. Germline lookup yields CDR1 LGHDT and CDR2 YNNKEL (reference sequence). The CDR3 sequence is 13 residues long.

This clone turned up a few times. This chain links TRBV2 with TRBJ1-5; D possibly corresponds to TRBD1 (5 bases). The CDR3 consists of 15 residues. Trimming left V 6 bases short and J 3 bases short, with 15 bases between. Germline V gives CDR1 SNHLY, CDR2 FYNNEI. The CDR3 DNA is TGTGCCAGCAGCCCTGGGGCAAATCCCAATCAGCCCCAGCATTTT. It specifies CASSPGANPNQPQHF.